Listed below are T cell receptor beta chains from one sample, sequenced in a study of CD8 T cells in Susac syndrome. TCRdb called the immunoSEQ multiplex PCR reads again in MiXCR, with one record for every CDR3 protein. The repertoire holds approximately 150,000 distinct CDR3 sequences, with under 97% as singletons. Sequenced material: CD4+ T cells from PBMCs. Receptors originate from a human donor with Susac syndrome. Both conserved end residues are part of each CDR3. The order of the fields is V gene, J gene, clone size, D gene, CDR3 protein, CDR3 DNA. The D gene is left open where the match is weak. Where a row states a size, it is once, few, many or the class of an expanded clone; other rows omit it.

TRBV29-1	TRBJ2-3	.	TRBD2	CSVESGLAPDTQYF	TGCAGCGTTGAATCAGGACTAGCCCCGGATACGCAGTATTTT
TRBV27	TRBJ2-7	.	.	CASGRVAAEQYF	TGTGCCAGCGGACGAGTGGCCGCCGAGCAGTACTTC
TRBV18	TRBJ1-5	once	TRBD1	CASSPPGQGARSNQPQHF	TGTGCCAGCTCACCACCGGGACAGGGGGCGCGGAGCAATCAGCCCCAGCATTTT
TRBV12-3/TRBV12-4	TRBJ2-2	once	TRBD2	CASRLAGDVGELFF	TGTGCCAGCAGATTAGCGGGGGACGTCGGGGAGCTGTTTTTT
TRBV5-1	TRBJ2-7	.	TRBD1	CASSTPGQASHEQYF	TGCGCCAGCAGCACCCCGGGACAGGCATCCCACGAGCAGTACTTC
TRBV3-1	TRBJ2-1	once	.	CASSQPPQNNEQFF	TGTGCCAGCAGCCAACCCCCCCAGAACAATGAGCAGTTCTTC
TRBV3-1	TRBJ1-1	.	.	CASSQLQGSEAFF	TGTGCCAGCAGCCAGTTACAGGGATCTGAAGCTTTCTTT
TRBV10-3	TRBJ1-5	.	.	CAISESGGNNQPQHF	TGTGCCATCAGTGAGTCCGGGGGGAACAATCAGCCCCAGCATTTT
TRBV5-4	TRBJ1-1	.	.	CASSSGLNTEAFF	TGTGCCAGCAGCTCCGGTCTGAACACTGAAGCTTTCTTT
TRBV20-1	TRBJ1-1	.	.	CSARARWREAFF	TGCAGTGCTAGAGCCCGGTGGAGGGAAGCTTTCTTT
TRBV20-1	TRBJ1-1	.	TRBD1	CSATDRMNTEAFF	TGCAGTGCTACGGACAGGATGAACACTGAAGCTTTCTTT
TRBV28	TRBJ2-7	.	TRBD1	CASRSPGQETKQYF	TGTGCCAGCAGGTCCCCGGGACAGGAAACTAAGCAGTACTTC
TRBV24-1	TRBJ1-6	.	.	CATSWGPNSPLHF	TGTGCCACCAGTTGGGGGCCCAATTCACCCCTCCACTTT
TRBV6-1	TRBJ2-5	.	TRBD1	CASSGRTGGGLLETQYF	TGTGCCAGCAGTGGGAGGACAGGGGGCGGACTTTTAGAGACCCAGTACTTC
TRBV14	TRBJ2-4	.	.	CASSQGATQYF	TGTGCCAGCAGCCAGGGAGCAACCCAGTACTTC
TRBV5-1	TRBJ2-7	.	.	CASSLTTDTYEQYF	TGCGCCAGCAGCTTGACCACTGATACCTACGAGCAGTACTTC
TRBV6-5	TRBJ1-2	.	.	CASTREGYYGYTF	TGTGCCAGCACCCGGGAGGGATACTATGGCTACACCTTC
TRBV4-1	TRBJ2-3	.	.	CASSQPGVDTQYF	TGCGCCAGCAGCCAACCTGGCGTAGATACGCAGTATTTT
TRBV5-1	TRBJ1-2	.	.	CASSWDNNYGYTF	TGCGCCAGCAGCTGGGACAATAACTATGGCTACACCTTC
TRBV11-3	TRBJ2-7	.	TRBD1	CASSSGGTGAYEQYF	TGTGCCAGCAGCTCTGGTGGGACAGGGGCCTACGAGCAGTACTTC
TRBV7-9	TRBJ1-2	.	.	CASANGKGYTF	TGTGCCAGCGCGAACGGGAAGGGCTACACCTTC
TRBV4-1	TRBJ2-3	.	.	CASSQEGGSSSDTQYF	TGCGCCAGCAGCCAAGAAGGAGGGAGTAGCTCAGATACGCAGTATTTT
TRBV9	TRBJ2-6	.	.	CASGIAGANVLTF	TGTGCCAGCGGAATAGCCGGGGCCAACGTCCTGACTTTC
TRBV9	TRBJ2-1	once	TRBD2	CASSGASGGHYNEQFF	TGTGCCAGCAGCGGCGCTAGCGGGGGGCACTACAATGAGCAGTTCTTC
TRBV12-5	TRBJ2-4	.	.	CASGTLGAGAKNIQYF	TGTGCTAGTGGTACCCTCGGGGCGGGGGCCAAAAACATTCAGTACTTC
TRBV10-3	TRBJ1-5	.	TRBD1	CAISETGDHSNQPQHF	TGTGCCATCAGTGAGACAGGGGACCATAGCAATCAGCCCCAGCATTTT
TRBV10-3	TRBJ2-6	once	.	CAISDRGANVLTF	TGTGCCATCAGTGACAGAGGGGCCAACGTCCTGACTTTC
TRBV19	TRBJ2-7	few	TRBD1	CASSGTVSYEQYF	TGTGCCAGTAGTGGGACAGTCTCCTACGAGCAGTACTTC
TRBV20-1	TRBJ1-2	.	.	CSASGREREYGYTF	TGCAGTGCTAGTGGCAGGGAAAGGGAGTATGGCTACACCTTC
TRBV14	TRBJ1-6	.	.	CASSQGLGNSPLHF	TGTGCCAGCAGCCAAGGCCTAGGGAATTCACCCCTCCACTTT
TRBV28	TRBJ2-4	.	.	CASSLELLAKNIQYF	TGTGCCAGCAGTTTAGAGCTACTAGCCAAAAACATTCAGTACTTC
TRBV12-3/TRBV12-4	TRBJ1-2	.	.	CASSFRGADYGYTF	TGTGCCAGCAGTTTTAGGGGGGCTGACTATGGCTACACCTTC
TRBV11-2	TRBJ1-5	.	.	CASSLEGPHQPQHF	TGTGCCAGCAGCTTAGAGGGGCCCCATCAGCCCCAGCATTTT
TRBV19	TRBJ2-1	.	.	CASRGGTAAYNEQFF	TGTGCCAGTAGAGGGGGGACAGCAGCCTACAATGAGCAGTTCTTC
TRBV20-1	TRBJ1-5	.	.	CSASLGATAKDQHF	TGCAGTGCTAGTTTAGGGGCAACAGCGAAAGACCAGCATTTT